The 3 T cell receptor beta chains presented below share a single source sample, sequenced in a study of cytomegalovirus exposure and HLA in healthy donors. This table comes from immunoSEQ multiplex PCR, and its TCRdb copy is limited to in-frame clones, with some not included. In the table there are 100,000 to 150,000 clones, roughly 86% of which are singletons. The sample taken for sequencing was PBMCs. Every receptor here comes from a man aged 25-40 years in good health and CMV-seronegative.

At least ten counts were recorded for this clone. The chain links TRBV7-9 to TRBJ1-1; TRBD1 is a possible D gene (6 bases). This CDR3 spans 14 amino acids. Germline V gene sequence: CDR1 SEHNR, CDR2 FQNEAQ (reference sequence). The V end lost 1 base, the J end lost 4 bases, and 10 bases lay between the germline ends. CDR3 sequence (DNA): TGTGCCAGCAGCTTAGTAACAGGGAGCACTGAAGCTTTCTTT. Its protein is CASSLVTGSTEAFF.

The chain couples TRBV28 to TRBJ1-6; D may be TRBD1 (5 bases). The germline CDR1 and CDR2 sequences are MDHEN and SYDVKM. The CDR3 runs to 15 residues. Trimming pared 3 bases from V and 6 bases from J, leaving 12 bases between. The DNA of the CDR3 is TGTGCCAGCAGTTTGCATGGCAGGGCTAATTCACCCCTCCACTTT. This encodes CASSLHGRANSPLHF.

The rearrangement joins TRBV5-1 to TRBJ2-4, with D perhaps matching TRBD2 (6 bases). Germline CDR1 SGHRS, CDR2 YFSETQ. V lost 4 bases to trimming and J lost 0 bases, with 17 bases between them. CDR3 length: 17 residues. CDR3 DNA sequence: TGCGCCAGCAGCCGGGGCCTTAGGGAGGTAGCCAAAAACATTCAGTACTTC. This gives the protein CASSRGLREVAKNIQYF.